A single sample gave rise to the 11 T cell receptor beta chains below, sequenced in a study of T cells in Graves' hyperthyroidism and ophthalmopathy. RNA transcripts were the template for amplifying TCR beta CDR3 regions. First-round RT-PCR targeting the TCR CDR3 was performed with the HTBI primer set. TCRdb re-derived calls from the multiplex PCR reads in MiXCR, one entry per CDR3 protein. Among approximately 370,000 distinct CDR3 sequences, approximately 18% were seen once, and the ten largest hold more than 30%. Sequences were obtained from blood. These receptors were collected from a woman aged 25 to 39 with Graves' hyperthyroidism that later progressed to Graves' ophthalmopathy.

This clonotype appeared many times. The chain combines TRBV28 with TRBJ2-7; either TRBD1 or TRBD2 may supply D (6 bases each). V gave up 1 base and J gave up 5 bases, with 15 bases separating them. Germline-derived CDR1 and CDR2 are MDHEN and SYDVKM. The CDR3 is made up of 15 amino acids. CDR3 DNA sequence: TGTGCCAGCAGTTTATCCCCCGGGGGCGCGGACGAGCAGTACTTC. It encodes CASSLSPGGADEQYF.

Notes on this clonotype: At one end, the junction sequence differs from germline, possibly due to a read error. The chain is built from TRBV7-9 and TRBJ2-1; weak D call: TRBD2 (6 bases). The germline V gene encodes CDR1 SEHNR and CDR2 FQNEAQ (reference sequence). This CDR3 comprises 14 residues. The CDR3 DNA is TGTGCCAGCACCGGGACTCCTTCCTACAATGGGCAGTTCTTC. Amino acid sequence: CASTGTPSYNGQFF. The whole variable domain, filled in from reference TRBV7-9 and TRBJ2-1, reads DTGVSQNPRHKITKRGQNVTFRCDPISEHNRLYWYRQTLGQGPEFLTYFQNEAQLEKSRLLSDRFSAERPKGSFSTLEIQRTEQGDSAMYLCASTGTPSYNGQFFGPGTRLTVL.

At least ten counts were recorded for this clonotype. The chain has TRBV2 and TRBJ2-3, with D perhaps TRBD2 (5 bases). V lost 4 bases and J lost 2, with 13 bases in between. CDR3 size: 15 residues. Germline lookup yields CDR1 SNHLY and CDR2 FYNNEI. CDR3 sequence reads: CASSVWESPTDTQYF. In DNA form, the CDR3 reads TGTGCCAGCAGTGTTTGGGAGTCCCCCACAGATACGCAGTATTTT. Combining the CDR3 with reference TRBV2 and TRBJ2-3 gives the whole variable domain EPEVTQTPSHQVTQMGQEVILRCVPISNHLYFYWYRQILGQKVEFLVSFYNNEISEKSEIFDDQFSVERPDGSNFTLKIRSTKLEDSAMYFCASSVWESPTDTQYFGPGTRLTVL.

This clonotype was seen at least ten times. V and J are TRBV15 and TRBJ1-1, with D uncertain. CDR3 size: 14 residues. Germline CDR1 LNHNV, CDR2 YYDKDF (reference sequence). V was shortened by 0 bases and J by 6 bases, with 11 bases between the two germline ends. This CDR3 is CATSRDRGDPEAFF. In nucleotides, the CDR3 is TGTGCCACCAGCAGAGATCGAGGAGACCCTGAAGCTTTCTTT.

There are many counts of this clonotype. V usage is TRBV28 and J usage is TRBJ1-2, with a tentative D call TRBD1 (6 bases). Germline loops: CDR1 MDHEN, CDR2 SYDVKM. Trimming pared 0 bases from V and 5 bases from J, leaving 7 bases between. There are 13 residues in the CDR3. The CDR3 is CASSLWGAYGYTF. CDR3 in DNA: TGTGCCAGCAGTTTATGGGGGGCGTATGGCTACACCTTC.

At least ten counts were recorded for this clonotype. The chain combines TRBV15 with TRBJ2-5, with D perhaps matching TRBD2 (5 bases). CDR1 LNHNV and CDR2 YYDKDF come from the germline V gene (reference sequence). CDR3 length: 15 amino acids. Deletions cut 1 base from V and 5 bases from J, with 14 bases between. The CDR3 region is CATSRAGDFVETQYF. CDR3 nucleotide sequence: TGTGCCACCAGCAGAGCCGGGGATTTCGTGGAGACCCAGTACTTC.

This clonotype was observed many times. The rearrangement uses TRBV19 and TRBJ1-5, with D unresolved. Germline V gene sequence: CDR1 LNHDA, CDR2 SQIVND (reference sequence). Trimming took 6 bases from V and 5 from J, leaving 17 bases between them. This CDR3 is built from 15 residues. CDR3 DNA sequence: TGTGCCAGTAGGACCCTATACGACGGTTATCAGCCCCAGCATTTT. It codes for CASRTLYDGYQPQHF.

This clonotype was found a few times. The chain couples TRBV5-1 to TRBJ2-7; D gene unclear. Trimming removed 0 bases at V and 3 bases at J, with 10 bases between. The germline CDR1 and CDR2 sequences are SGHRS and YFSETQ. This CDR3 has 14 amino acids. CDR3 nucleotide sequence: TGCGCCAGCAGCTTGGCGCAGGCCAACTACGAGCAGTACTTC. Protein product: CASSLAQANYEQYF.

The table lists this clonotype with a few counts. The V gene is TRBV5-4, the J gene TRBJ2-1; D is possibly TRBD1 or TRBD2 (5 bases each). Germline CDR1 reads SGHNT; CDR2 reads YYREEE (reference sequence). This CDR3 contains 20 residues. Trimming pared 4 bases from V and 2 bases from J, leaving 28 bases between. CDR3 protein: CASSTKRGARGISPYNEQFF. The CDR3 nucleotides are TGTGCCAGCAGCACAAAAAGAGGGGCGAGGGGTATTTCACCCTACAATGAGCAGTTCTTC.

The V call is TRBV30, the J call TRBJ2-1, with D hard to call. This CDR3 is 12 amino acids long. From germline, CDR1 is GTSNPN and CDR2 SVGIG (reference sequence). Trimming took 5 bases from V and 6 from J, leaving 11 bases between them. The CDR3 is CAWGNGANEQFF. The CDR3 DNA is TGTGCCTGGGGTAACGGAGCCAATGAGCAGTTCTTC.

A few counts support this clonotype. CDR3 sequence reads: CASSQRRTSGRFNEQFF. CDR3 coding DNA: TGTGCCAGCAGTCAACGCCGGACTAGCGGGAGGTTTAATGAGCAGTTCTTC. This rearrangement joins TRBV6-1 to TRBJ2-1, with 14 bases fitting TRBD2. The CDR3 consists of 17 residues. Germline V CDR1 and CDR2: MNHNS, SASEGT. V shed 5 bases and J 7 bases; nucleotides not matched to a gene: 10.